The 25 T cell receptor beta chains listed next were all sequenced from one sample in a study of tumor-infiltrating lymphocytes in primary liver carcinoma. The study extracted blood RNA from unsorted whole blood and also extracted germline DNA. Production of TCR beta cDNA used roughly 0.55 ug total RNA together with a constant-region primer. Libraries covering TCR beta were generated through three nested multiplex PCR rounds (using a slightly modified ARM-PCR). The opening two PCR rounds, around 9 cycles each, paired TRBV1-TRBV30 forward primers with a C-beta reverse primer. In TCRdb, the multiplex PCR reads were re-called with MiXCR into one record per CDR3 protein. The sample includes 250,000 to 400,000 distinct CDR3 sequences, 55% to 65% of them seen just once. The specimen sequenced was peripheral blood. These receptors were taken from a man aged 40-49 years with primary liver carcinoma and hepatitis B virus infection.

This clonotype was detected many times. The chain employs TRBV5-4 and TRBJ1-1; D gene ambiguous. V lost 5 bases, J lost 5 bases, and 13 bases lay in between. The germline CDR1 and CDR2 sequences are SGHNT and YYREEE (reference sequence). The CDR3 spans 13 residues. CDR3 nucleotides: TGTGCCAGCAGTTACCGAGCCTTTACTGAAGCTTTCTTT. Translated: CASSYRAFTEAFF.

A remark on this clonotype: Given a much more abundant clone one base away, this may be a read error. The CDR3 carries no conserved terminal phenylalanine or tryptophan, so it likely arises from a read error. The rearrangement joins TRBV29-1 to TRBJ1-1; D is possibly TRBD1 (5 bases). Germline loops: CDR1 SQVTM, CDR2 ANQGSEA. The CDR3 spans 12 residues. Trimming removed 6 bases from V and 1 base from J, with 9 bases in between. For the CDR3, the DNA is TGCAGCGTCGTAAGGGGGAACACTGAAGCTTTCCTT. It translates to CSVVRGNTEAFL.

As concerns this clonotype: Just one base apart from a much larger clone, this may be a read error. This chain links TRBV12-3 or TRBV12-4 with TRBJ2-5, with a tentative D call TRBD2 (6 bases). The CDR3 runs to 13 residues. The germline V and J ends were trimmed by 5 bases and 7 bases, with 14 bases remaining between them. The CDR3 is CASSPSESGTQYF. CDR3 DNA sequence: TGTGCCAGCAGTCCTAGCGAGAGTGGGACCCAGTACTTC.

Details on this clonotype: Just one base apart from a much larger clone, this may be a read error. The rearrangement joins TRBV10-1 to TRBJ1-2; D perhaps matches TRBD1 (5 bases). Germline V gene lookup returns CDR1 WNHNN and CDR2 SYGVQD (reference sequence). This CDR3 has 13 residues. Here the CDR3 reads CAGSESGTLGYTF. CDR3 nucleotide sequence: TGCGCCGGCAGTGAGTCCGGGACGCTTGGCTACACCTTC.

Concerning this clonotype itself: Relative to the germline gene, one junction end is altered; a read error may explain this. V is TRBV12-3 or TRBV12-4 and J is TRBJ1-1; D not certain. The CDR3 extends over 13 amino acids. Here the CDR3 reads CASSLGQSTEVFF. The CDR3 coding sequence is TGTGCCAGCAGTTTAGGTCAAAGCACTGAAGTTTTCTTT.

This clonotype was detected ten times or more. J is TRBJ2-3 and V is TRBV11-2, with TRBD1 identical over 9 bases. This CDR3 is built from 15 residues. V gave up 5 bases and J gave up 5 bases; unmatched junction bases: 8. Germline V gene sequence: CDR1 SGHAT, CDR2 FQNNGV. The CDR3 sequence is CASSIRQGQGDTQYF. Written as DNA, the CDR3 is TGTGCCAGCAGCATACGACAGGGACAGGGAGATACGCAGTATTTT.

On this clonotype itself: One end of the junction is discordant with germline, which a read error may explain. The chain links TRBV6-1 to TRBJ2-6; D is perhaps TRBD1 (5 bases). In germline, CDR1 is MNHNS, CDR2 SASEGT. This CDR3 comprises 19 residues. For the CDR3, the DNA is TGTGCCAGCAGGGCCTTTCAGGGCAGGGTCCGCTCTGAGGCCAACGTCCTGACTTTC. Translated, it gives CASRAFQGRVRSEANVLTF.

A remark on this clonotype: The CDR3 does not end in the conserved phenylalanine or tryptophan, so this is likely a read error. The chain links TRBV11-1 to TRBJ1-1; no clear D. Germline CDR1 reads SGHAT; CDR2 reads FQDESV (reference sequence). This CDR3 spans 14 amino acids. The CDR3 protein is CASSYSVENTEAFL. For the CDR3, the DNA is TGTGCCAGCAGCTACTCGGTAGAGAACACTGAGGCTTTCCTT.

With regard to this clonotype: Just one base apart from a much larger clone, this may be a read error. The J gene is TRBJ2-6, the V gene TRBV6-2 or TRBV6-3; D may match TRBD1 or TRBD2 (5 bases each). The CDR3 has 15 residues. Germline values: CDR1 MNHEY, CDR2 SVGEGT. CDR3 protein: CASSYDGSGANVLAF. In DNA form, the CDR3 reads TGTGCCAGCAGTTACGACGGCTCCGGGGCCAACGTCCTGGCTTTC.

To note about this clonotype: A much larger clone differs by one base, so this may be a read error. The chain uses TRBV4-2 and TRBJ1-5; D remains ambiguous. The length of the CDR3 is 15 residues. Germline CDR1 and CDR2: LGHNA and YNFKEQ. With 1 base removed from V and 5 bases from J, the gap between germline ends came to 12 bases. The CDR3 nucleotides read TGTGCCAGCAGCCAAGGAATCAGTGGTGATCAGCCCCAGCATTTT. Translated, it gives CASSQGISGDQPQHF.

About this clonotype itself: The junction and the germline gene differ at one end; a read error may be behind it. The J gene is TRBJ2-1, the V gene TRBV6-2 or TRBV6-3, with D perhaps TRBD2 (5 bases). Germline V gene sequence: CDR1 MNHEY, CDR2 SVGEGT. The CDR3 totals 14 residues. The chain's CDR3 is CASSYSGIGNGQFF. DNA of the CDR3: TGTGCCAGCAGTTACTCCGGGATAGGGAATGGGCAGTTCTTC.

This clonotype appeared many times. V and J are TRBV29-1 and TRBJ2-5; perhaps TRBD2 as D (5 bases). This CDR3 is built from 13 residues. The V end was cut by 6 bases, the J end by 3 bases, with 14 bases between. The germline V gene has CDR1 SQVTM and CDR2 ANQGSEA. CDR3 DNA sequence: TGCAGCGTCGAGTCGGACGGGAAAGAGACCCAGTACTTC. Residues: CSVESDGKETQYF.

With regard to this clonotype: A read error may explain this, as a much larger clone is one base away. The rearrangement links TRBV7-8 to TRBJ2-7; D gene uncertain. V lost 1 base and J 7 bases, leaving 20 bases between the germline ends. The CDR3 extends over 16 amino acids. The germline CDR1 and CDR2 sequences are SGHVS and FQNEAQ. The CDR3 is CASSLVGIRPGFEQYF. The CDR3 DNA reads as TGTGCCAGCAGCTTAGTCGGTATTAGACCCGGCTTTGAGCAGTACTTC.

The chain is built from TRBV10-3 and TRBJ2-7; possible D gene TRBD2, 5 bases. The CDR3 contains 12 residues. The V gene lost 11 bases and the J gene lost 5 bases, with 16 bases spanning the gap. Germline CDR1 and CDR2: ENHRY and SYGVKD. This CDR3 is CASGNMGNEQYF. The CDR3 nucleotides are TGTGCCTCGGGGAACATGGGGAACGAGCAGTACTTC.

A remark on this clonotype: This clone may be a read error of a much larger clone one base away. In DNA form, the CDR3 reads TGTGCCAGCAGTTTAGCGATAGGGGGCAATCAGCCCCAGCATTTT. Its translation: CASSLAIGGNQPQHF. V and J are TRBV12-3 or TRBV12-4 and TRBJ1-5; maybe TRBD1 (5 bases). This CDR3 spans 15 amino acids. V shed 0 bases and J shed 2 bases, with 8 bases lying between them.

In this sample, this clonotype turned up a few times. This could be a read error, since a much larger clone is one nucleotide away. This CDR3 is missing its conserved last phenylalanine or tryptophan, likely due to a read error. CDR3 amino acids: CSGVVNTEAFL. The DNA for the CDR3 is TGCAGTGGGGTTGTGAACACTGAAGCTTTCCTT. V usage is TRBV29-1 and J usage is TRBJ1-1, with D unresolved. The CDR3 loop spans 11 amino acids. Germline V gene lookup returns CDR1 SQVTM and CDR2 ANQGSEA.

Only one count was recorded for this clonotype. A single base separates this from a much larger clone, so it may be a read error. The chain is built from TRBV6-6 and TRBJ2-3; tentatively, D is TRBD2 (5 bases). Germline CDR1 reads MNHNY; CDR2 reads SVGAGI (reference sequence). The CDR3 is 13 amino acids. V shed 8 bases and J shed 5 bases, with 14 bases lying between them. CDR3 protein: CASQREFIDTQYF. DNA for the CDR3: TGTGCCAGCCAAAGGGAGTTTATAGATACGCAGTATTTT.

This clonotype was seen a handful of times. The chain uses TRBV11-2 and TRBJ1-1; D call uncertain. The V end was cut by 3 bases, the J end by 0 bases, with 5 bases between. Looked up from germline, CDR1 is SGHAT and CDR2 is FQNNGV. The CDR3 length is 13 residues. CDR3 DNA: TGTGCCAGCAGCTTCGCCCTGAACACTGAAGCTTTCTTT. As protein: CASSFALNTEAFF.

As concerns this clonotype: This clone may be a read error of a much larger clone one base away. The rearrangement uses TRBV6-6 and TRBJ1-1, with D perhaps matching TRBD1 (5 bases). Per germline, CDR1 MNHNY and CDR2 SVGAGI (reference sequence). V gave up 6 bases and J gave up 0 bases, with 17 bases separating them. The CDR3 has 16 amino acids. The CDR3 protein is CASSHPGVSMNTEAFF. Here the CDR3 DNA reads TGTGCCAGCAGCCATCCGGGGGTTTCAATGAACACTGAAGCTTTCTTT.

This clonotype was picked up many times. The rearrangement links TRBV5-1 to TRBJ1-1; D not certain. In germline, CDR1 is SGHRS, CDR2 YFSETQ. The CDR3 contains 13 residues. The V end was cut by 5 bases, the J end by 0 bases, with 8 bases between. CDR3 bases: TGCGCCAGCAGACCCGACATGAACACTGAAGCTTTCTTT. Its protein product is CASRPDMNTEAFF.

For this clonotype: An end of the junction does not agree with germline; a read error may underlie this. The chain carries TRBV4-3 and TRBJ1-5; D is ambiguous. The CDR3 has 13 amino acids. CDR1 is LGHNA, CDR2 YSLEER, per germline. The CDR3 loop reads CVSSQELGQPQHF. The CDR3 bases are TGCGTCAGCAGCCAAGAATTAGGCCAGCCCCAGCATTTT.

V usage is TRBV7-9 and J usage is TRBJ2-7, with D unresolved. V gave up 5 bases and J gave up 3 bases, with 11 bases separating them. The germline gives CDR1 SEHNR, CDR2 FQNEAQ (reference sequence). The CDR3 totals 13 residues. The CDR3: CASSAQTGYEQYF. CDR3 DNA sequence: TGTGCCAGCAGCGCGCAGACCGGCTACGAGCAGTACTTC.

Remarks on this clonotype: An end of the junction does not agree with germline; a read error may underlie this. This rearrangement joins TRBV11-2 to TRBJ2-3; TRBD2 matches at 7 bases. The CDR3 sequence is 15 residues long. The germline gives CDR1 SGHAT, CDR2 FQNNGV. CDR3 region: CASCLGGSSTDMQYF. DNA for the CDR3: TGTGCCAGCTGCTTAGGCGGGAGCAGCACAGATATGCAGTATTTT.

A note on this clonotype: An end of the junction does not agree with germline; a read error may underlie this. The chain uses TRBV6-2 or TRBV6-3 and TRBJ1-2, with D hard to call. This CDR3 region has 13 residues. Germline CDR1 is MNHEY and CDR2 is SVGEGT. CDR3: CANSYNGNYGYAF. The CDR3 DNA reads TGTGCCAACAGTTACAACGGGAACTATGGCTACGCCTTC.

J is TRBJ2-1 and V is TRBV7-9; 7 bases align to TRBD1. Losses at the gene ends were 2 bases for V and 14 bases for J; bases not matched to a gene: 9. This CDR3 region has 13 residues. Germline loops: CDR1 SEHNR, CDR2 FQNEAQ (reference sequence). The CDR3 DNA is TGTGCCAGCAGCTTATCCTACAGGGGTAGTAAGTTCTTC. It translates to CASSLSYRGSKFF.